These 25 T cell receptor beta chains came from one sample sequenced in a study of blood T cells in healthy people across ages. PCR was performed a second time for 7 to 11 cycles using a sample-barcoded 5' primer and a J-beta primer mix. TCRdb processed the 5' RACE reads anew with MiXCR; each CDR3 protein has one entry. The sample carries roughly 500,000 distinct CDR3 sequences, less than 25% recorded once. This same sample was also part of a study on T cells of mothers and their children.

The sample comprised blood. Source of these receptors: a boy aged 10-17 years in good health.

The chain recombines TRBV10-3 with TRBJ1-1; 7 bases fit TRBD1. CDR1 ENHRY and CDR2 SYGVKD come from the germline V gene. The CDR3 is 16 amino acids. The ends lost 5 bases at V and 1 base at J; junction bases unmatched: 10. This CDR3 reads CAISPGGGAGNTEAFF. In DNA form, the CDR3 reads TGTGCCATCAGTCCAGGGGGGGGAGCCGGGAACACTGAAGCTTTCTTT.

The gene calls are TRBV29-1 and TRBJ2-1, with 8 positions matching TRBD1. The V gene's germline CDR1 is SQVTM and CDR2 ANQGSEA. V shed 7 bases, J shed 2 bases, and the junction held 4 bases outside the gene matches. This CDR3 has 13 amino acids. CDR3 nucleotide sequence: TGCAGCGCTGACAGGGGTCCCTACAATGAGCAGTTCTTC. Its protein is CSADRGPYNEQFF.

V is TRBV27 and J is TRBJ2-5, with 12 bases matching TRBD1. The J call may be faulty, since TRBJ2-1 better matches the DNA end. Germline loops: CDR1 MNHEY, CDR2 SMNVEV (reference sequence). The CDR3 is made up of 16 amino acids. The DNA of the CDR3 is TGTGCCAGCAGCCACCAATGGGACAGGGGGCTTATTGAGCAGTTCTTC. Amino acids: CASSHQWDRGLIEQFF.

This clonotype was found a few times. The chain recombines TRBV5-5 with TRBJ2-3, with 7 nucleotides matching TRBD1. The CDR3 sequence is 16 residues long. The junction had 11 bases not matched to a gene; V was cut back by 4 bases and J by 3 bases. The germline gives CDR1 SGHKS, CDR2 YYEKEE (reference sequence). The CDR3 DNA reads as TGTGCCAGCAGCACCTATACAGGGGTTGAGACAGATACGCAGTATTTT. It translates to CASSTYTGVETDTQYF.

V is TRBV7-3 and J is TRBJ2-5; D possibly corresponds to TRBD2 (6 bases). CDR1 and CDR2 (germline): SGHTA, FQGTGA. CDR3 length: 15 amino acids. With 2 bases removed from V and 4 bases from J, the gap between germline ends came to 14 bases. The CDR3 reads CASSLGATRGETQYF. The CDR3 coding sequence is TGTGCCAGCAGCTTAGGTGCGACTAGGGGAGAGACCCAGTACTTC.

The V gene is TRBV11-2, the J gene TRBJ1-4; D unresolved. This CDR3 comprises 15 residues. CDR1 is SGHAT and CDR2 is FQNNGV in the germline V gene. Deletions cut 2 bases from V and 4 bases from J, with 11 bases between. The CDR3 loop reads CASSLRPRNNEKLFF. The CDR3 DNA is TGTGCCAGCAGCTTAAGGCCCCGGAATAATGAAAAACTGTTTTTT.

This clonotype was counted between two and nine times. The rearrangement links TRBV15 to TRBJ2-1; 7 bases align to TRBD2. CDR3 length: 18 amino acids. The V segment lost 1 base and the J segment 4 bases; nucleotides outside the gene matches: 13. Germline V gene data show CDR1 as LNHNV and CDR2 as YYDKDF (reference sequence). CDR3 region: CATSRGPWGGRDYNEQFF. In DNA form, the CDR3 reads TGTGCCACCAGCAGAGGGCCCTGGGGCGGGAGAGATTACAATGAGCAGTTCTTC.

Points on this clonotype: An end of the junction differs from the germline gene, which may be a read error. This chain links TRBV9 with TRBJ1-6; possibly TRBD1 for D (5 bases). The CDR3 covers 19 residues. Germline V gene lookup returns CDR1 SGDLS and CDR2 YYNGEE. The CDR3 bases are TGTGCCGGCAGCCCAACTTCGACCGTTAGGGGCTCCTATAATTCACCCCTCCACTTT. It encodes CAGSPTSTVRGSYNSPLHF.

There are many counts of this clonotype. CDR3 residues: CASSTRTGVNYGYTF. As DNA, the CDR3 is TGTGCCAGCAGCACCCGGACAGGTGTTAACTATGGCTACACCTTC. The gene calls are TRBV7-9 and TRBJ1-2; TRBD1 matches at 7 bases. The V gene end was trimmed by 5 bases and the J gene end by 1 base; junction bases not matched to a gene: 7. The V gene's germline CDR1 is SEHNR and CDR2 FQNEAQ (reference sequence). CDR3 size: 15 residues.

The genes are TRBV5-1 and TRBJ2-1; 9 positions match TRBD1. The CDR3 runs to 14 residues. Germline V lookup: CDR1 SGHRS, CDR2 YFSETQ. V shed 4 bases, J shed 9 bases, and the junction held 8 bases outside the gene matches. CDR3 sequence reads: CASSESGQGREQFF. CDR3 sequence (DNA): TGCGCCAGCAGCGAATCGGGACAGGGACGTGAGCAGTTCTTC.

In this sample, this clonotype turned up many times. The V call is TRBV3-1, the J call TRBJ2-7; D remains unclear. The CDR3 is 15 amino acids. The germline V gene has CDR1 LGHDT and CDR2 YNNKEL (reference sequence). The V end lost 0 bases, the J end lost 6 bases, and 15 bases lay between the germline ends. The CDR3 nucleotides read TGTGCCAGCAGCCAAGATCTATGGGCGTCCGCCGAGCAGTACTTC. This translates into CASSQDLWASAEQYF.

This clonotype was observed many times. The chain is built from TRBV11-2 and TRBJ2-3; no reliable D call. Trimming took 3 bases from V and 1 from J, leaving 8 bases between them. CDR3 length equals 14 residues. Germline V gene lookup returns CDR1 SGHAT and CDR2 FQNNGV. CDR3 DNA sequence: TGTGCCAGCAGCTTGGGATTCCGCACAGATACGCAGTATTTT. Translated, it gives CASSLGFRTDTQYF.

V usage is TRBV4-1 and J usage is TRBJ2-7, with D possibly matching TRBD2 (6 bases). The CDR3 is 17 residues long. The V end lost 0 bases, the J end lost 0 bases, and 15 bases lay between the germline ends. Germline values: CDR1 MGHRA, CDR2 YSYEKL. The CDR3 is CASSQDRVRGSSYEQYF. CDR3 DNA: TGCGCCAGCAGCCAAGATAGAGTACGGGGGAGCTCCTACGAGCAGTACTTC.

The table lists this clonotype with a few counts. The chain joins TRBV5-6 to TRBJ2-7; a weak D match, TRBD1 (6 bases). The V end was cut by 3 bases, the J end by 3 bases, with 16 bases between. The CDR3 is made up of 15 amino acids. The germline CDR1 and CDR2 sequences are SGHDT and YYEEEE. CDR3 amino acids: CASSSLSRDNYEQYF. The CDR3 DNA reads TGTGCCAGCAGCTCCTTGTCCCGGGACAACTACGAGCAGTACTTC. The variable domain in full, with the rest retrieved from reference TRBV5-6 and TRBJ2-7, is DAGVTQSPTHLIKTRGQQVTLRCSPKSGHDTVSWYQQALGQGPQFIFQYYEEEERQRGNFPDRFSGHQFPNYSSELNVNALLLGDSALYLCASSSLSRDNYEQYFGPGTRLTVT.

J is TRBJ2-1 and V is TRBV4-3, with TRBD1 matching 8 bases. Germline CDR1 and CDR2: LGHNA and YSLEER. CDR3 length: 12 residues. Trimming at V came to 2 bases and at J to 10 bases, leaving 1 base not matched to a gene. The CDR3 protein is CASSQHRGEQFF. The CDR3 DNA reads as TGCGCCAGCAGCCAACACAGGGGGGAGCAGTTCTTC.

This chain links TRBV20-1 with TRBJ2-5, with 11 bases matching TRBD2. The J call may be incorrect, as the DNA end agrees better with TRBJ2-1. The CDR3 contains 16 residues. CDR1 is DFQATT, CDR2 SNEGSKA, per germline (reference sequence). CDR3 loop: CSARDTSGSLFNEQFF. CDR3 nucleotides: TGCAGTGCTAGAGATACTAGCGGGAGTTTATTCAATGAGCAGTTCTTC.

V is TRBV12-3 or TRBV12-4 and J is TRBJ2-3; 7 bases are a match to TRBD2. V lost 6 bases to trimming and J lost 4 bases; unmatched junction nucleotides: 10. This CDR3 has 15 amino acids. Here the CDR3 reads CASSHREESADTQYF. The CDR3 DNA reads as TGTGCCAGCAGCCATCGGGAGGAAAGCGCAGATACGCAGTATTTT.

The CDR3 DNA reads as TGTGCCAGCAAAGTAGCAGGGGGCGCTTCGAACACCGGGGAGCTGTTTTTT. Amino acids: CASKVAGGASNTGELFF. This chain joins TRBV7-2 and TRBJ2-2, with 8 bases aligning to TRBD1. CDR1 is SGHTA and CDR2 is FQGNSA in the germline V gene. There are 17 residues in the CDR3. The trim removed 7 bases at V and 0 bases at J, leaving 10 bases unmatched. Supplemented by reference TRBV7-2 and TRBJ2-2, the full variable domain reads GAGVSQSPSNKVTEKGKDVELRCDPISGHTALYWYRQSLGQGLEFLIYFQGNSAPDKSGLPSDRFSAERTGGSVSTLTIQRTQQEDSAVYLCASKVAGGASNTGELFFGEGSRLTVL.

V and J are TRBV27 and TRBJ1-2, with D unresolved. Trimming left V 4 bases short and J 4 bases short, with 10 bases between. The CDR3 spans 13 residues. Germline CDR1 is MNHEY and CDR2 is SMNVEV (reference sequence). The CDR3 coding sequence is TGTGCCAGCAGTTCTCTAACTGCCTATGGCTACACCTTC. This encodes CASSSLTAYGYTF.

The gene calls are TRBV7-9 and TRBJ1-4, with a possible D match to TRBD1 (5 bases). The CDR3 has 15 residues. Germline V lookup: CDR1 SEHNR, CDR2 FQNEAQ (reference sequence). The ends were cut back, 1 base at V and 8 bases at J, with 14 bases in the middle. CDR3 in amino acids: CASSLGLGLREKLFF. The CDR3 DNA reads as TGTGCCAGCAGCTTAGGACTGGGGCTACGCGAAAAACTGTTTTTT.

Sample share makes this clonotype medium-sized. The chain couples TRBV28 to TRBJ2-3; D gene unclear. The CDR3 loop spans 12 amino acids. V was pared by 3 bases and J by 6 bases, with 7 bases between. Germline V gene data show CDR1 as MDHEN and CDR2 as SYDVKM. CDR3 nucleotides: TGTGCCAGCAGTTTTGGTTCGGATACGCAGTATTTT. Translating gives CASSFGSDTQYF.

This clonotype was counted a few times. This chain uses TRBV28 with TRBJ2-2; D is possibly TRBD2 (5 bases). The CDR3 covers 15 residues. V was pared by 3 bases and J by 2 bases, with 10 bases between. In germline, CDR1 is MDHEN, CDR2 SYDVKM. CDR3 in DNA: TGTGCCAGCAGTTTGACGGGATTCAACACCGGGGAGCTGTTTTTT. Protein product: CASSLTGFNTGELFF.

This clonotype was picked up a small number of times. The V gene is TRBV14, the J gene TRBJ2-7; TRBD1 agrees at 7 bases. V trimming: 4 bases; J trimming: 4 bases; junction bases outside the gene matches: 7. This CDR3 has 14 residues. CDR1 SGHDN and CDR2 FVKESK come from the germline V gene. CDR3: CASSRQGIGYEQYF. CDR3 sequence (DNA): TGTGCCAGCAGCCGACAGGGAATAGGATACGAGCAGTACTTC. Using reference TRBV14 and TRBJ2-7 for the parts outside the CDR3, the full variable domain is EAGVTQFPSHSVIEKGQTVTLRCDPISGHDNLYWYRRVMGKEIKFLLHFVKESKQDESGMPNNRFLAERTGGTYSTLKVQPAELEDSGVYFCASSRQGIGYEQYFGPGTRLTVT.

This clonotype was observed a few times. Here the CDR3 reads CASSQDPGGGIRTYNEQFF. The CDR3, as DNA: TGTGCCAGCAGCCAAGATCCCGGGGGCGGAATTAGGACCTACAATGAGCAGTTCTTC. The V call is TRBV3-1, the J call TRBJ2-1; the D gene could be TRBD1 or TRBD2 (6 bases each). Trimming removed 0 bases from V and 2 bases from J, with 20 bases in between. CDR1 and CDR2 (germline): LGHDT, YNNKEL (reference sequence). The CDR3 loop spans 19 amino acids.

The chain recombines TRBV4-3 with TRBJ2-5; 8 bases are a match to TRBD2. Germline-derived CDR1 and CDR2 are LGHNA and YSLEER. This CDR3 is built from 17 residues. Unmatched junction bases numbered 9, after V lost 0 bases and J lost 3 bases. The CDR3 loop is CASSQDFLAGFKETQYF. In DNA form, the CDR3 reads TGCGCCAGCAGCCAAGATTTCTTAGCGGGATTCAAAGAGACCCAGTACTTC.